A single sample gave rise to the 17 T cell receptor beta chains below, sequenced in a study of blood T cells in healthy people across ages. The authors ran a second PCR of 7 to 11 cycles using a sample-barcoded 5' primer and a J-beta primer mix. TCRdb redid the calling of the 5' RACE reads with MiXCR, one entry per CDR3 protein. The table has more than 1,000,000 distinct CDR3 sequences, around 27% seen once. The same sample was also studied in work on T cells of mothers and their children.

Material: blood. The receptors here all came from a girl aged 2-15 years in good health.

This clonotype was seen more than once but under ten times. The gene calls are TRBV5-1 and TRBJ2-5; 9 nucleotides match TRBD2. The J call is in doubt because the DNA end fits TRBJ2-1 better. The CDR3 is 14 amino acids. CDR1 and CDR2 (germline): SGHRS, YFSETQ. DNA for the CDR3: TGCGCCAGCAGCTTTGCGGGAGGGAGTGGTGAGCAGTTCTTC. Protein: CASSFAGGSGEQFF.

This clonotype showed up just a few times. The rearrangement uses TRBV28 and TRBJ2-7, with D maybe TRBD1 (5 bases). In germline, CDR1 is MDHEN, CDR2 SYDVKM. The CDR3 length is 14 residues. Trimming pared 3 bases from V and 5 bases from J, leaving 14 bases between. The CDR3 region is CASSLTEDRDEQYF. In DNA, the CDR3 is TGTGCCAGCAGTTTGACAGAAGATAGGGACGAGCAGTACTTC.

This chain links TRBV18 with TRBJ2-3; 9 nucleotides align to TRBD1. V shed 3 bases and J 4 bases; nucleotides not matched to a gene: 2. This CDR3 comprises 14 residues. Per germline, CDR1 KGHSH and CDR2 LQKENI. The CDR3 is CASSPGTGPDTQYF. In nucleotides, the CDR3 is TGTGCCAGCTCACCCGGGACAGGGCCAGATACGCAGTATTTT.

The chain carries TRBV5-1 and TRBJ2-1; 11 bases are a match to TRBD2. V gave up 5 bases and J gave up 0 bases; unmatched junction bases: 7. Germline V gene lookup returns CDR1 SGHRS and CDR2 YFSETQ. This CDR3 spans 17 amino acids. The CDR3 is CASRRSSGGSSYNEQFF. CDR3 coding DNA: TGCGCCAGCAGGCGCTCTAGCGGGGGGAGCTCCTACAATGAGCAGTTCTTC.

This clonotype was recorded a few times. This chain connects TRBV11-2 to TRBJ2-7; D is possibly TRBD1 (6 bases). The V end was cut by 9 bases, the J end by 0 bases, with 15 bases between. Germline CDR1 and CDR2: SGHAT and FQNNGV. The CDR3 is 14 residues long. CDR3 coding DNA: TGTGCCAGTCGGGACACCGACAGCTCCTACGAGCAGTACTTC. Encoded protein: CASRDTDSSYEQYF.

This rearrangement joins TRBV2 to TRBJ2-1; D possibly corresponds to TRBD2 (5 bases). In germline, CDR1 is SNHLY, CDR2 FYNNEI. The CDR3 has 14 amino acids. V dropped 8 bases and J dropped 5 bases, with 16 bases sitting between them. The CDR3 protein is CASLRDVPNNEQFF. The DNA for the CDR3 is TGTGCCAGCCTCCGGGATGTCCCAAACAATGAGCAGTTCTTC.

This CDR3 is CASSFLQPHHGNTIYF. CDR3 bases: TGTGCCAGCAGCTTCCTACAGCCGCATCACGGAAACACCATATATTTT. This chain connects TRBV7-9 to TRBJ1-3; D is unresolved. V was trimmed by 3 bases and J by 4 bases, leaving 16 bases between them. The germline CDR1 and CDR2 sequences are SEHNR and FQNEAQ (reference sequence). The CDR3 sequence is 16 residues long. Full variable domain (rest looked up from reference TRBV7-9 and TRBJ1-3): DTGVSQNPRHKITKRGQNVTFRCDPISEHNRLYWYRQTLGQGPEFLTYFQNEAQLEKSRLLSDRFSAERPKGSFSTLEIQRTEQGDSAMYLCASSFLQPHHGNTIYFGEGSWLTVV.

This chain uses TRBV27 with TRBJ2-7; the D is unclear. Germline-derived CDR1 and CDR2 are MNHEY and SMNVEV (reference sequence). This CDR3 has 15 residues. V lost 5 bases and J lost 2, with 16 bases in between. CDR3 sequence (DNA): TGTGCCAGCAGTCCGTATCTCCAGACTCCCTACGAGCAGTACTTC. The encoded protein is CASSPYLQTPYEQYF.

Only a few counts were recorded for this clonotype. The CDR3 DNA reads as TGTGCCACCGACGACGCGTCCTACAATGAGCAGTTCTTC. This translates into CATDDASYNEQFF. The rearrangement uses TRBV24-1 and TRBJ2-1; unclear D gene. The CDR3 loop spans 13 amino acids. Germline CDR1 is KGHDR and CDR2 is SFDVKD. Trimming took 9 bases from V and 1 from J, leaving 9 bases between them.

This rearrangement joins TRBV27 to TRBJ2-1, with TRBD2 matching 7 bases. The J call could be wrong; TRBJ2-5 is a better fit for the DNA end. The length of the CDR3 is 15 residues. The germline gives CDR1 MNHEY, CDR2 SMNVEV (reference sequence). The CDR3: CASSLSGGREETQYF. The CDR3 DNA reads as TGTGCCAGCAGTTTATCCGGCGGGAGAGAAGAGACCCAGTACTTC.

V usage is TRBV28 and J usage is TRBJ1-2, with unresolved D. CDR1 is MDHEN and CDR2 is SYDVKM in the germline V gene. The CDR3 has 15 amino acids. The V end lost 8 bases, the J end lost 5 bases, and 21 bases lay between the germline ends. The CDR3 loop is CASLPLVVGTYGYTF. CDR3 bases: TGTGCCAGCTTACCTTTAGTGGTAGGAACTTATGGCTACACCTTC.

CDR3 coding DNA: TGTGCCAGCAGCTCTATGGGGGGGAACATCGGAAACACCATATATTTT. Amino acids: CASSSMGGNIGNTIYF. The V and J genes are TRBV7-8 and TRBJ1-3; tentative D call: TRBD1 (5 bases). Trimming pared 4 bases from V and 4 bases from J, leaving 17 bases between. CDR1 and CDR2 from the germline V gene are SGHVS and FQNEAQ. CDR3 size: 16 residues.

In its sample, this clonotype was seen a few times. The chain combines TRBV29-1 with TRBJ2-6; no clear D gene. Germline CDR1 reads SQVTM; CDR2 reads ANQGSEA. The CDR3 sequence is 12 residues long. V was clipped by 2 bases and J by 5 bases, with 4 bases between them. The CDR3, as DNA: TGCAGCGTTGAATACCGGGCCAACGTCCTGACTTTC. Its protein is CSVEYRANVLTF.

The chain is built from TRBV6-6 and TRBJ2-2; 8 positions agree with TRBD2. The CDR3 spans 16 residues. Germline CDR1 is MNHNY and CDR2 is SVGAGI (reference sequence). Trimming cost V 5 bases and J 1 base; bases outside gene matches: 6. The CDR3 sequence: CASSSIAGWNTGELFF. CDR3 in DNA: TGTGCCAGCAGTAGCATAGCGGGGTGGAACACCGGGGAGCTGTTTTTT.

This chain joins TRBV5-1 and TRBJ1-1; D gene uncertain. The V gene's germline CDR1 is SGHRS and CDR2 YFSETQ. This CDR3 contains 12 residues. V gave up 10 bases and J gave up 4 bases, with 14 bases separating them. CDR3 sequence: CASTMGGTEAFF. CDR3 bases: TGCGCCTCAACCATGGGTGGCACTGAAGCTTTCTTT.

This clonotype came up a few times. The V gene is TRBV7-9, the J gene TRBJ2-5; perhaps D is TRBD1 or TRBD2 (5 bases each). CDR1 SEHNR and CDR2 FQNEAQ come from the germline V gene (reference sequence). The V and J ends lost 1 base and 2 bases respectively, with 11 bases between them. This CDR3 contains 15 residues. The chain's CDR3 is CASSLGGRIQETQYF. The CDR3 nucleotides are TGTGCCAGCAGCTTAGGGGGACGGATACAAGAGACCCAGTACTTC.

The V and J genes are TRBV12-3 or TRBV12-4 and TRBJ2-3, with 7 bases lining up with TRBD1. This CDR3 contains 14 residues. The junction had 6 bases not matched to a gene; V was cut back by 4 bases and J by 5 bases. The DNA for the CDR3 is TGTGCCAGCAGTTCGACAGGGCTCCTAGATACGCAGTATTTT. Translating gives CASSSTGLLDTQYF.